The T cell receptor beta chain described here comes from a study of CD8+CD57+ T cells in acquired aplastic anemia. The CDR3 has 15 amino acids. Germline loops: CDR1 SNHLY, CDR2 FYNNEI. The V segment lost 10 bases and the J segment 6 bases; nucleotides outside the gene matches: 12. This clonotype was picked up many times. CD8+CD57+ cell expansion, shown by flow cytometry, had occurred in the patients selected for sequencing. The study profiled TCR beta VDJ and CDR3 using genomic DNA as template. TCRdb independently ran MiXCR on the reads; one entry per CDR3 protein. Here the sample spans 180,000 or so distinct CDR3 sequences, 40% to 50% being singletons.

The rearrangement joins TRBV2 to TRBJ2-1; 10 positions match TRBD1. The sample was sorted CD4+, CD8+, or CD8+CD57+ T cells (not recorded which) from PBMCs. This sequence was found in a human donor with aplastic anemia. Written as DNA, the CDR3 is TGTGCCAATGAACCGGGACAGGGGTCTGGCAATGAGCAGTTCTTC. This gives the protein CANEPGQGSGNEQFF.